This is a list of T cell receptor beta chains from one sample in a study of early stage breast cancer tumors. Method: immunoSEQ multiplex PCR; TCRdb's copy keeps in-frame clones and lacks some. The sample holds around 10,000 clones, around 70% seen once. The sample consisted of breast tumor tissue. These receptors originate from a person between 50 and 60 years old with breast cancer. The CDR3 runs from the conserved cysteine through the conserved F or W. Fields, in order: clone size, D gene, J gene, V gene, CDR3 DNA, CDR3 protein. A D gene is named only where the DNA matches it firmly. Some rows have no size entry. The others give once, few or many, or a class for an expanded clone.

. . TRBJ2-1 TRBV7-3 TGTGCCAGCAGCCTACACCCCACCCAGCAGCAGTTCTTC CASSLHPTQQQFF
. TRBD2 TRBJ2-2 TRBV6-5 TGTGCCAGCAAACCGGGACTACGAGCTGGGGAGCTGTTTTTT CASKPGLRAGELFF
. . TRBJ2-6 TRBV15 TGTGCCACCAGCAGAGGACAGTCTGGGGCCAACGTCCTGACTTTC CATSRGQSGANVLTF
. TRBD2 TRBJ2-7 TRBV7-9 TGTGCCAGCAGCAAGACTAGCGGGAGCTACGAGCAGTACTTC CASSKTSGSYEQYF
few TRBD1 TRBJ2-7 TRBV5-6 TGTGCCAGCAGCCCGGAATGGGGGACAGGGGTGGAGCAGTACTTC CASSPEWGTGVEQYF
. . TRBJ2-3 TRBV9 TGTGCCAGCAGCGTAGAGGCCGGGGGGCACACAGATACGCAGTATTTT CASSVEAGGHTDTQYF
. TRBD1 TRBJ1-4 TRBV7-7 TGTGCCAGCAGCCCCGGGACAGCAACTAATGAAAAACTGTTTTTT CASSPGTATNEKLFF
. . TRBJ2-1 TRBV28 TGTGCCAGCAGTGACGGAAACAATGAGCAGTTCTTC CASSDGNNEQFF
. . TRBJ1-5 TRBV9 TGTGCCAGCAGCGAGACGGGACAACATCAGCCCCAGCATTTT CASSETGQHQPQHF
. . TRBJ1-5 TRBV18 TGTGCCAGCTCGCAAGAGGCCAATCAGCCCCAGCATTTT CASSQEANQPQHF
. . TRBJ1-2 TRBV2 TGTGCCAGCAGTAAAGGGACAGGCTACACCTTC CASSKGTGYTF
few TRBD2 TRBJ2-5 TRBV7-9 TGTGCCAGCAGTCGCAGCGGGGGCCCACAAGAGACCCAGTACTTC CASSRSGGPQETQYF
. TRBD1 TRBJ1-3 TRBV10-3 TGTGCCATCAGCCCGCTAATGACAGGGGCAGACACCATATATTTT CAISPLMTGADTIYF
few . TRBJ2-1 TRBV30 TGTGCCTGGATGATCAATGAGCAGTTCTTC CAWMINEQFF
. . TRBJ2-1 TRBV4-2 TGTGCCAGCAGCCAAGACAACCGGGGCCTTAACAATGAGCAGTTCTTC CASSQDNRGLNNEQFF
. TRBD1 TRBJ1-1 TRBV5-4 TGTGCCAGCAGCGACTCCGCGCCGGGACAGGGAAGTGCTTTCTTT CASSDSAPGQGSAFF
. . TRBJ2-3 TRBV7-3 TGTGCCAGCAGCTTCGATTTGGCAGATACGCAGTATTTT CASSFDLADTQYF
. . TRBJ1-1 TRBV7-2 TGTGCCAGCAGCTTAGTCCGGGCGTCCACTGAAGCTTTCTTT CASSLVRASTEAFF
. . TRBJ1-2 TRBV6-1 TGTGCCAGTGCCCCGCACGGGGGGCTGAGTGGCTACACCTTC CASAPHGGLSGYTF
. TRBD2 TRBJ2-2 TRBV11-3 TGTGCCAGCAGCTTACGGACTAGCGGGGGGCCGAACACCGGGGAGCTGTTTTTT CASSLRTSGGPNTGELFF
. TRBD1 TRBJ2-7 TRBV11-2 TGTGCCAGCAGCTTACTGGGACAGGGGTACGAGCAGTACTTC CASSLLGQGYEQYF
. . TRBJ2-4 TRBV7-2 TGTGCCAGCAGCTTGGAGGGGACAGTCAAAAACATTCAGTACTTC CASSLEGTVKNIQYF
. . TRBJ2-3 TRBV11-2 TGTGCCAGCAGCCCCAGAACGGGACGAAGCACAGATACGCAGTATTTT CASSPRTGRSTDTQYF
. TRBD1 TRBJ2-5 TRBV4-2 TGTGCCAGCAGCCAAGTGACAGGGGGGATTGGAGAGACCCAGTACTTC CASSQVTGGIGETQYF
. TRBD1 TRBJ1-6 TRBV5-6 TGTGCCAGCAGCTTGAACAGGGGGAGCTCCTATAATTCACCCCTCCACTTT CASSLNRGSSYNSPLHF
. TRBD2 TRBJ2-2 TRBV7-6 TGTGCCAGCAGCTTAGGGGTAGCGGGGCACACCGGGGAGCTGTTTTTT CASSLGVAGHTGELFF
. TRBD2 TRBJ2-1 TRBV29-1 TGCAGCACATCTAGCGGCTCCTACAATGAGCAGTTCTTC CSTSSGSYNEQFF
. . TRBJ2-3 TRBV2 TGTGCCAGCTCATTGGGAATGGGTGATACGCAGTATTTT CASSLGMGDTQYF
. . TRBJ2-7 TRBV7-2 TGTGCCAGCAGCTTAGCTCCGGGCGGGCCCTACGAGCAGTACTTC CASSLAPGGPYEQYF
. TRBD1 TRBJ1-5 TRBV5-1 TGCGCCAGCAGTCGAGGGGACAGGCCTAATCAGCCCCAGCATTTT CASSRGDRPNQPQHF
. TRBD1 TRBJ1-2 TRBV7-2 TGTGTTAGCGGGACAGGGGAAACTGGCTACACCTTC CVSGTGETGYTF
few . TRBJ1-2 TRBV2 TGTGCCAGCAGTGAGGCAGGCTATGGCTACACCTTC CASSEAGYGYTF
. . TRBJ2-4 TRBV9 TGTGCCAGCAGCCCCGGGGCGGCCATAGCCAAAAACATTCAGTACTTC CASSPGAAIAKNIQYF
. TRBD1 TRBJ2-2 TRBV9 TGTGCCAGCAGCGTAGGGGACAGGGTGTTGACCGGGGAGCTGTTTTTT CASSVGDRVLTGELFF
. TRBD1 TRBJ2-7 TRBV11-3 TGTGCCAGCAGTCCCGGGACAGGGATCGAGCAGTACTTC CASSPGTGIEQYF